The rows below give T cell receptor beta chains drawn from one sample of a study of cytomegalovirus exposure and HLA in healthy donors. Clones were sequenced by immunoSEQ multiplex PCR, and TCRdb holds only the in-frame ones, with some missing. The sample lists 150,000 to 200,000 clones; 75% to 90% were seen once. Sequencing was carried out using PBMCs. The receptors shown here come from a boy between 2 and 10 years old in good health and CMV-seronegative. The CDR3 runs from the conserved cysteine through the conserved F or W. A D gene is named only where the DNA matches it firmly. Not every row has a clone size; where given, it reads once, few, many or a size class.

J | D | size | V | DNA | CDR3
TRBJ2-5 | . | . | TRBV5-1 | TGCGCCAGCAGCTTGGGGTCGCCGGGTGAGACCCAGTACTTC | CASSLGSPGETQYF
TRBJ2-7 | TRBD1 | once | TRBV29-1 | TGCAGCGTCATGGCGACAGGGGTGGACTACGAGCAGTACTTC | CSVMATGVDYEQYF
TRBJ2-2 | TRBD1 | . | TRBV5-4 | TGTGCCAGCAGCTTGGGGGACAGGGGAAAGACCGGGGAGCTGTTTTTT | CASSLGDRGKTGELFF
TRBJ1-5 | . | . | TRBV6-5 | TGTGCCAGCAGTTCCGGAGGAAGCAATCAGCCCCAGCATTTT | CASSSGGSNQPQHF
TRBJ2-1 | TRBD2 | few | TRBV9 | TGTGCCAGCAGCCAGTCGGGGGGTTTCTATGAGCAGTTCTTC | CASSQSGGFYEQFF
TRBJ2-7 | TRBD2 | . | TRBV2 | TGTGCCAGCAGTTGGACTAGCGGCGGCTACGAGCAGTACTTC | CASSWTSGGYEQYF
TRBJ2-2 | . | . | TRBV5-1 | TGCGCCAGCAGCTTGGGTTCCGCGGACACCGGGGAGCTGTTTTTT | CASSLGSADTGELFF
TRBJ2-3 | . | once | TRBV4-1 | TGCGCCAGCAGCCCCCGGACAGCTCAAAGCACAGATACGCAGTATTTT | CASSPRTAQSTDTQYF
TRBJ2-3 | TRBD2 | . | TRBV10-2 | TGCGCCAGCATAGATCTCGGGGGGGCCGCAGATACGCAGTATTTT | CASIDLGGAADTQYF
TRBJ2-5 | . | . | TRBV28 | TGTGCCAGCAGCAGCTTCCCCCACTCGAGGTTATTTCAAGAGACCCAGTACTTC | CASSSFPHSRLFQETQYF
TRBJ2-3 | TRBD2 | . | TRBV5-4 | TGTGCCAGCAGCTTAGCGGGGGGGCTTTCAGATACGCAGTATTTT | CASSLAGGLSDTQYF
TRBJ2-7 | TRBD2 | . | TRBV28 | TGTGCCAGCAGTTCCGGGACTAGACTCGGCTACGAGCAGTACTTC | CASSSGTRLGYEQYF
TRBJ1-3 | . | . | TRBV28 | TGTGCCAGCAGTCCCGCCGGGGGTCCCTCTGGAAACACCATATATTTT | CASSPAGGPSGNTIYF
TRBJ1-1 | TRBD1 | . | TRBV6-5 | TGTGCCAGCAGTACAGGGGAGAACACTGAAGCTTTCTTT | CASSTGENTEAFF
TRBJ1-4 | . | . | TRBV15 | TGTGCCACCAGCAGTTTTCCACAAGCAACTAATGAAAAACTGTTTTTT | CATSSFPQATNEKLFF
TRBJ2-3 | TRBD2 | once | TRBV28 | TGTGCCAGCCATTTCAGCGGGGGGCCTGATACGCAGTATTTT | CASHFSGGPDTQYF
TRBJ1-5 | . | . | TRBV7-2 | TGTGCCAGCAGCTTACAAAGCAATCAGCCCCAGCATTTT | CASSLQSNQPQHF
TRBJ1-4 | . | few | TRBV5-1 | TGCGCCAGCAGCTTAAAAGGGGCAACTAATGAAAAACTGTTTTTT | CASSLKGATNEKLFF
TRBJ2-3 | TRBD2 | . | TRBV2 | TGTGCCAGCAGTGAAGATCGGGCTAGCGGGGGGCCCGGCACAGATACGCAGTATTTT | CASSEDRASGGPGTDTQYF
TRBJ2-5 | TRBD1 | . | TRBV29-1 | TGCAGCGTGGATACAGGGGAAGAGACCCAGTACTTC | CSVDTGEETQYF
TRBJ1-6 | . | . | TRBV7-9 | TGTGCCAGTCAGCGGAGCTCTAATTCACCCCTCCACTTT | CASQRSSNSPLHF
TRBJ2-1 | . | . | TRBV5-6 | TGTGCCAGCAGCTTGGTAGTAGCACACCCTGATTACAATGAGCAGTTCTTC | CASSLVVAHPDYNEQFF
TRBJ2-1 | TRBD1 | . | TRBV9 | TGTGCCAGCAGCGTAGGGACAGGGTACAATGAGCAGTTCTTC | CASSVGTGYNEQFF